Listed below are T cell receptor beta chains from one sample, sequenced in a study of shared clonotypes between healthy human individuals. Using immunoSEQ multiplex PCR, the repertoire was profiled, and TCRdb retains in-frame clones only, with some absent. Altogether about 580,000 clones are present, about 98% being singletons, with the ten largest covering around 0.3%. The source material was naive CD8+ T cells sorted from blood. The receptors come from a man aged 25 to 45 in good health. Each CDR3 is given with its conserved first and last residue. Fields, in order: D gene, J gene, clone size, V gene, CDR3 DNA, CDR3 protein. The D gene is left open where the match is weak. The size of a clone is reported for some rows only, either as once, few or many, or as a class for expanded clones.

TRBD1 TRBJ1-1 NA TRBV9 TGTGCCAGCAGCGCCTTTTCCGGGACAGTCTCTGGCACTGAAGCTTTCTTT CASSAFSGTVSGTEAFF
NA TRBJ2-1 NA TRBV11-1 TGTGCCAGCAGCGTTACAGAGGCCAATGAGCAGTTCTTC CASSVTEANEQFF
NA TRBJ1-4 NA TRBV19 TGTGCCAGTAGTGGACGACCAGGTCACCTAAATGAAAAACTGTTTTTT CASSGRPGHLNEKLFF
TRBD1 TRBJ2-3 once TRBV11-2 TGTGCCAGCAGACCCGGACAGGGCGGCACAGATACGCAGTATTTT CASRPGQGGTDTQYF
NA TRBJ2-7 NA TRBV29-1 TGCAGCGTTGAAGTCGGCGACAGCTCCTACGAGCAGTACTTC CSVEVGDSSYEQYF
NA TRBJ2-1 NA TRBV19 TGTGCCGCCATGGGGACTGGCGCCAATGAGCAGTTCTTC CAAMGTGANEQFF
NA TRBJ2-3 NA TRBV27 TGTGCCAGTTACTCAAGGGTAGATACGCAGTATTTT CASYSRVDTQYF
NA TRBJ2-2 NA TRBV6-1 TGTGCCAGCAATATGGACCAGAACACCGGGGAGCTGTTTTTT CASNMDQNTGELFF
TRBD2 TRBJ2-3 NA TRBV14 TGTGCCAGCAGCCAAGACCTGGGAGCGGGAGTTCCCACAGATACGCAGTATTTT CASSQDLGAGVPTDTQYF
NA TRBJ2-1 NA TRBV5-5 TGTGCCAGCAGCTTGCTGGACCCAACTAGCTCCTACAATGAGCAGTTCTTC CASSLLDPTSSYNEQFF
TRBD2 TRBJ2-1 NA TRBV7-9 TGTGCCAGCAGGCCAGGCGGGAGATTATACAATGAGCAGTTCTTC CASRPGGRLYNEQFF
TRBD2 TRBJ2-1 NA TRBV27 TGTGCCAGCAGCCCAACGGGACTAGCGGGAGGGTTCTTC CASSPTGLAGGFF
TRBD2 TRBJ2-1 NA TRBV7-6 TGTGCCAGCAGCACGTATAGCGGGGACTACAATGAGCAGTTCTTC CASSTYSGDYNEQFF
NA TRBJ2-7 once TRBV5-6 TGTGCCAGCAGCTTGGGGGCAGGGCCGACCTACGAGCAGTACTTC CASSLGAGPTYEQYF
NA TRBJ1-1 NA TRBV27 TGTGCCAGCAGTTTAGGCCTTGGGAACACTGAAGCTTTCTTT CASSLGLGNTEAFF
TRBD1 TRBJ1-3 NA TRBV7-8 TGTGCCAGCAGGCAGGGGACAGGGGTAGGAAACACCATATATTTT CASRQGTGVGNTIYF
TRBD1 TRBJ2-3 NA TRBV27 TGTGCCAGCAGTTCCGGGACAGTAAGCACAGATACGCAGTATTTT CASSSGTVSTDTQYF
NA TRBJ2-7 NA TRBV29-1 TGCAGCGTTGCCGGGGCTGAATTCAGCTCCTACGAGCAGTACTTC CSVAGAEFSSYEQYF
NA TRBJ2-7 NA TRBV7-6 TGTGCCAGCAGCTTAGCGTTAGGAGGCGGCCCTTACGAGCAGTACTTC CASSLALGGGPYEQYF
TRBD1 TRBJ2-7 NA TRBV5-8 TGTGCCAGCAGCTTCAGGACTCTCCGGGACAGGGGCGAGCAGTACTTC CASSFRTLRDRGEQYF
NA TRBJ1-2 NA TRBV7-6 TGTGCCAGCAGCTTAGGAGCCGCCAAGGGAAACCCCTATGGCTACACCTTC CASSLGAAKGNPYGYTF
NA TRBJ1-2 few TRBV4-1 TGCGCCAGCAGCCAAGTCATAGAGGGCCTCTATGGCTACACCTTC CASSQVIEGLYGYTF
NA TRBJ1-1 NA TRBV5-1 TGCGCCAGCAGCTTTGGCCTGGCGGATCTCATGAACACTGAAGCTTTCTTT CASSFGLADLMNTEAFF
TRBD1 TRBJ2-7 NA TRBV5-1 TGCGCCAGCAGCTTGGGGACAGGAACCTACGAGCAGTACTTC CASSLGTGTYEQYF
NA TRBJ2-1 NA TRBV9 TGTGCCAGCAGCGTCGACATATACAATGAGCAGTTCTTC CASSVDIYNEQFF
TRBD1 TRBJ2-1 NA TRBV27 TGTGCCAGCAGTAACACCGCCGGGACAGGGCCGCTCAATGAGCAGTTCTTC CASSNTAGTGPLNEQFF
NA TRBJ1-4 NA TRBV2 TGTGCCAGCGTCGGGGAGACAACTAATGAAAAACTGTTTTTT CASVGETTNEKLFF
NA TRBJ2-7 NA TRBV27 TGTGCCAGCAGTTTAGGAAGAAGCTCCTACGAGCAGTACTTC CASSLGRSSYEQYF
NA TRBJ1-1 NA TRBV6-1 TGTGCCAGCAGTGACACGACAGTGGCTGAAGCTTTCTTT CASSDTTVAEAFF
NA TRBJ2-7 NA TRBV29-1 TGCAGCGTTGAAGAGCTAAACGAGCAGTACTTC CSVEELNEQYF
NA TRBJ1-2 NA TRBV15 TGTGCCACCAGCACAACCCATGAAGGGACACGCTATGGCTACACCTTC CATSTTHEGTRYGYTF
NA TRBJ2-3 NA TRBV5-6 TGTGCCAGCAGCGAGGGGAGCATGACAGATACGCAGTATTTT CASSEGSMTDTQYF
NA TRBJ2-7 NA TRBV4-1 TGCGCCAGCAGCCAACTCGGGCCGAGCCGAACCTACTTGGACAGCGAGCAGTACTTC CASSQLGPSRTYLDSEQYF
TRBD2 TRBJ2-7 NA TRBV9 TGTGCCAGCAGCCCCGGACTAGCGGGAGGAACCTACGAGCAGTACTTC CASSPGLAGGTYEQYF
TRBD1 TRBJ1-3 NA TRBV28 TGTGCCAGCAGTTTATTGTTCGGTGCGAGGGGGCATTTT CASSLLFGARGHF
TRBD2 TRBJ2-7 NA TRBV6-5 TGTGCCAGCAGTTCTATGGGGGAGGGCTACGAGCAGTACTTC CASSSMGEGYEQYF
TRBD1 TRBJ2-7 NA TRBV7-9 TGTGCCAGCAGCTTAGCGCAGGGGGCACATTACGAGCAGTACTTC CASSLAQGAHYEQYF
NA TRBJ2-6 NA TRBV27 TGTGCCAGCAGTCCCTTCTCTGGGGCCAACGTCCTGACTTTC CASSPFSGANVLTF
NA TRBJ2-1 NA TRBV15 TGTGCCACCAGCAGAGAACTAAGGGACACCTACTCCTACAATAAGCAGTTCTTC CATSRELRDTYSYNKQFF
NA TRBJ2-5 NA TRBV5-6 TGTGCCAGCAGCTCGACCCCAGGGCGCCAAGAGACCCAGTACTTC CASSSTPGRQETQYF
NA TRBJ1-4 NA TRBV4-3 TGCGCCAGCAGCCAAGATTTCACCACAGCTTATAATGAAAAACTGTTTTTT CASSQDFTTAYNEKLFF
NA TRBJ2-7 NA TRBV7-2 TGTGCCAGCAGCCGGGACTTGAGTTGGGGGCAGTACTTC CASSRDLSWGQYF
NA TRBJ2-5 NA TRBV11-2 TGTGCCAGCAGCGACGCGATCCAGTACTTC CASSDAIQYF
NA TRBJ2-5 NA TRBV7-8 TGTGCCAGCAGCTTAGAACCTCGAGAGACCCAGTACTTC CASSLEPRETQYF
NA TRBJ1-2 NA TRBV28 TGTGCCAGCAGTTTATGGGGTAATTCTAACTATGGCTACACCTTC CASSLWGNSNYGYTF
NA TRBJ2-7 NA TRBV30 TGTGCCTGGAGCGTCCCAACTTGGGACGAGCAGTACTTC CAWSVPTWDEQYF
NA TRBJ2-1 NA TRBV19 TGTGCCAGTAGTATCGGGGGAGTAGCAATTAATGAGCAGTTCTTC CASSIGGVAINEQFF
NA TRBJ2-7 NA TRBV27 TGTGCCAGCAGTTTGCAGGGGCAAGACGAGCAGTACTTC CASSLQGQDEQYF
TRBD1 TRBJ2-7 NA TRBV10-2 TGCGCCAGCAGCTACGAGGACAGGGTCCCCTCCTACGAGCAGTACTTC CASSYEDRVPSYEQYF
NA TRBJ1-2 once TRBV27 TGTGCCAGCAGTCCCCGGGACGGAGACTATGGCTACACCTTC CASSPRDGDYGYTF
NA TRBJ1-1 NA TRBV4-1 TGCGCCAGCAGCCAAGGTCCAGAGAGAACTGAAGCTTTCTTT CASSQGPERTEAFF
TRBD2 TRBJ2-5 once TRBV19 TGTGCCAGTCGCTGGACTAGCGCCCAAGAGACCCAGTACTTC CASRWTSAQETQYF